This section outlines one T cell receptor (beta chain) sequence together with its context. What this receptor recognizes is not known. Base qualities are not provided; no much larger clone lies one nucleotide away. The immunoSEQ Assay, a bias-controlled multiplex PCR, was used to amplify TCRbeta CDR3 regions from genomic DNA. The original methods were these. Within the assay, amplification of reference gene primers was used to estimate how many nucleated cells each sample contained. To quantify the absolute abundance of each unique TCRbeta CDR3 rearrangement, sequence reads were collapsed and filtered. For each sample, productive Simpson clonality was calculated as the square root of Simpson's diversity index over productive rearrangements. TCRdb re-hosts the immuneACCESS table, in-frame sequences only. Its copies lack some clones; in the studies checked, an unresolved V gene accounts for under half of them, and the cause for the rest is not known. That table supplies the V and J calls and clone size; D and trimming were determined from the DNA. Recorded for this sample are 85,000 to 120,000 clones; 87% of them occurred a single time. Around 2% of the sample is taken by the ten largest.

Each collaborating institution followed its own protocols to collect whole blood in K2EDTA tubes. For TCRbeta analysis, collaborator samples were shipped as frozen whole blood, as isolated PBMCs, or as DNA extracted from either sample type. The sample comes from a study of blood T cell repertoires in COVID-19 (dated by TCRdb to between 2020 and 2021). General notes on the study: Collaborator samples came from the United States, Italy and Spain and covered acute and convalescent phases of COVID-19. Subjects who had been exposed to COVID-19, were actively infected with it, or had recovered from it provided the deeply sampled blood TCRbeta repertoires that made up the dataset. The repertoires were released in a freely available public database intended as a resource for research on the immune response to SARS-CoV-2. The sample metadata nearly always contained a de-identified subject ID, COVID-19 status, age in years and sex. Samples came from the ongoing ImmuneRACE study (first 160 participants) plus 1,254 subjects from 6 global collaborators. Where HLA class I and class II types were available, the types were taken from metadata supplied by the sample provider, not from assay-based typing. The prospective study material was composed of cDNA or gDNA derived from T cells, B-cell-depleted T cells, or PBMCs. Broader findings and caveats from the paper: Clinical and demographic metadata were provided uncurated, with the amount varying by source and participant.

V lost 4 bases and J lost 7 bases; the stretch between them is 18 bases long. The germline V gene provides CDR1 SGHTS and CDR2 YDEGEE. The CDR3 goes from the cysteine to the phenylalanine over 14 residues. CDR3 DNA is the only sequence kept; it has 42 bases, read in frame from the first base. The TCR comes from a man over 45 with active COVID-19. The specimen was peripheral blood. The sequence links TRBV5-8 to TRBJ2-7; no D segment can be confidently identified. The DNA sequence is given as TGTGCCAGCAGCAAGACACGGCCTTTTGGAGAGCAGTACTTC. Its translation reads: CASSKTRPFGEQYF. Reference TRBV5-8 and TRBJ2-7 genes cover what lies past the CDR3, so the full variable domain is EAGVTQSPTHLIKTRGQQATLRCSPISGHTSVYWYQQALGLGLQFLLWYDEGEERNRGNFPPRFSGRQFPNYSSELNVNALELEDSALYLCASSKTRPFGEQYFGPGTRLTVT.